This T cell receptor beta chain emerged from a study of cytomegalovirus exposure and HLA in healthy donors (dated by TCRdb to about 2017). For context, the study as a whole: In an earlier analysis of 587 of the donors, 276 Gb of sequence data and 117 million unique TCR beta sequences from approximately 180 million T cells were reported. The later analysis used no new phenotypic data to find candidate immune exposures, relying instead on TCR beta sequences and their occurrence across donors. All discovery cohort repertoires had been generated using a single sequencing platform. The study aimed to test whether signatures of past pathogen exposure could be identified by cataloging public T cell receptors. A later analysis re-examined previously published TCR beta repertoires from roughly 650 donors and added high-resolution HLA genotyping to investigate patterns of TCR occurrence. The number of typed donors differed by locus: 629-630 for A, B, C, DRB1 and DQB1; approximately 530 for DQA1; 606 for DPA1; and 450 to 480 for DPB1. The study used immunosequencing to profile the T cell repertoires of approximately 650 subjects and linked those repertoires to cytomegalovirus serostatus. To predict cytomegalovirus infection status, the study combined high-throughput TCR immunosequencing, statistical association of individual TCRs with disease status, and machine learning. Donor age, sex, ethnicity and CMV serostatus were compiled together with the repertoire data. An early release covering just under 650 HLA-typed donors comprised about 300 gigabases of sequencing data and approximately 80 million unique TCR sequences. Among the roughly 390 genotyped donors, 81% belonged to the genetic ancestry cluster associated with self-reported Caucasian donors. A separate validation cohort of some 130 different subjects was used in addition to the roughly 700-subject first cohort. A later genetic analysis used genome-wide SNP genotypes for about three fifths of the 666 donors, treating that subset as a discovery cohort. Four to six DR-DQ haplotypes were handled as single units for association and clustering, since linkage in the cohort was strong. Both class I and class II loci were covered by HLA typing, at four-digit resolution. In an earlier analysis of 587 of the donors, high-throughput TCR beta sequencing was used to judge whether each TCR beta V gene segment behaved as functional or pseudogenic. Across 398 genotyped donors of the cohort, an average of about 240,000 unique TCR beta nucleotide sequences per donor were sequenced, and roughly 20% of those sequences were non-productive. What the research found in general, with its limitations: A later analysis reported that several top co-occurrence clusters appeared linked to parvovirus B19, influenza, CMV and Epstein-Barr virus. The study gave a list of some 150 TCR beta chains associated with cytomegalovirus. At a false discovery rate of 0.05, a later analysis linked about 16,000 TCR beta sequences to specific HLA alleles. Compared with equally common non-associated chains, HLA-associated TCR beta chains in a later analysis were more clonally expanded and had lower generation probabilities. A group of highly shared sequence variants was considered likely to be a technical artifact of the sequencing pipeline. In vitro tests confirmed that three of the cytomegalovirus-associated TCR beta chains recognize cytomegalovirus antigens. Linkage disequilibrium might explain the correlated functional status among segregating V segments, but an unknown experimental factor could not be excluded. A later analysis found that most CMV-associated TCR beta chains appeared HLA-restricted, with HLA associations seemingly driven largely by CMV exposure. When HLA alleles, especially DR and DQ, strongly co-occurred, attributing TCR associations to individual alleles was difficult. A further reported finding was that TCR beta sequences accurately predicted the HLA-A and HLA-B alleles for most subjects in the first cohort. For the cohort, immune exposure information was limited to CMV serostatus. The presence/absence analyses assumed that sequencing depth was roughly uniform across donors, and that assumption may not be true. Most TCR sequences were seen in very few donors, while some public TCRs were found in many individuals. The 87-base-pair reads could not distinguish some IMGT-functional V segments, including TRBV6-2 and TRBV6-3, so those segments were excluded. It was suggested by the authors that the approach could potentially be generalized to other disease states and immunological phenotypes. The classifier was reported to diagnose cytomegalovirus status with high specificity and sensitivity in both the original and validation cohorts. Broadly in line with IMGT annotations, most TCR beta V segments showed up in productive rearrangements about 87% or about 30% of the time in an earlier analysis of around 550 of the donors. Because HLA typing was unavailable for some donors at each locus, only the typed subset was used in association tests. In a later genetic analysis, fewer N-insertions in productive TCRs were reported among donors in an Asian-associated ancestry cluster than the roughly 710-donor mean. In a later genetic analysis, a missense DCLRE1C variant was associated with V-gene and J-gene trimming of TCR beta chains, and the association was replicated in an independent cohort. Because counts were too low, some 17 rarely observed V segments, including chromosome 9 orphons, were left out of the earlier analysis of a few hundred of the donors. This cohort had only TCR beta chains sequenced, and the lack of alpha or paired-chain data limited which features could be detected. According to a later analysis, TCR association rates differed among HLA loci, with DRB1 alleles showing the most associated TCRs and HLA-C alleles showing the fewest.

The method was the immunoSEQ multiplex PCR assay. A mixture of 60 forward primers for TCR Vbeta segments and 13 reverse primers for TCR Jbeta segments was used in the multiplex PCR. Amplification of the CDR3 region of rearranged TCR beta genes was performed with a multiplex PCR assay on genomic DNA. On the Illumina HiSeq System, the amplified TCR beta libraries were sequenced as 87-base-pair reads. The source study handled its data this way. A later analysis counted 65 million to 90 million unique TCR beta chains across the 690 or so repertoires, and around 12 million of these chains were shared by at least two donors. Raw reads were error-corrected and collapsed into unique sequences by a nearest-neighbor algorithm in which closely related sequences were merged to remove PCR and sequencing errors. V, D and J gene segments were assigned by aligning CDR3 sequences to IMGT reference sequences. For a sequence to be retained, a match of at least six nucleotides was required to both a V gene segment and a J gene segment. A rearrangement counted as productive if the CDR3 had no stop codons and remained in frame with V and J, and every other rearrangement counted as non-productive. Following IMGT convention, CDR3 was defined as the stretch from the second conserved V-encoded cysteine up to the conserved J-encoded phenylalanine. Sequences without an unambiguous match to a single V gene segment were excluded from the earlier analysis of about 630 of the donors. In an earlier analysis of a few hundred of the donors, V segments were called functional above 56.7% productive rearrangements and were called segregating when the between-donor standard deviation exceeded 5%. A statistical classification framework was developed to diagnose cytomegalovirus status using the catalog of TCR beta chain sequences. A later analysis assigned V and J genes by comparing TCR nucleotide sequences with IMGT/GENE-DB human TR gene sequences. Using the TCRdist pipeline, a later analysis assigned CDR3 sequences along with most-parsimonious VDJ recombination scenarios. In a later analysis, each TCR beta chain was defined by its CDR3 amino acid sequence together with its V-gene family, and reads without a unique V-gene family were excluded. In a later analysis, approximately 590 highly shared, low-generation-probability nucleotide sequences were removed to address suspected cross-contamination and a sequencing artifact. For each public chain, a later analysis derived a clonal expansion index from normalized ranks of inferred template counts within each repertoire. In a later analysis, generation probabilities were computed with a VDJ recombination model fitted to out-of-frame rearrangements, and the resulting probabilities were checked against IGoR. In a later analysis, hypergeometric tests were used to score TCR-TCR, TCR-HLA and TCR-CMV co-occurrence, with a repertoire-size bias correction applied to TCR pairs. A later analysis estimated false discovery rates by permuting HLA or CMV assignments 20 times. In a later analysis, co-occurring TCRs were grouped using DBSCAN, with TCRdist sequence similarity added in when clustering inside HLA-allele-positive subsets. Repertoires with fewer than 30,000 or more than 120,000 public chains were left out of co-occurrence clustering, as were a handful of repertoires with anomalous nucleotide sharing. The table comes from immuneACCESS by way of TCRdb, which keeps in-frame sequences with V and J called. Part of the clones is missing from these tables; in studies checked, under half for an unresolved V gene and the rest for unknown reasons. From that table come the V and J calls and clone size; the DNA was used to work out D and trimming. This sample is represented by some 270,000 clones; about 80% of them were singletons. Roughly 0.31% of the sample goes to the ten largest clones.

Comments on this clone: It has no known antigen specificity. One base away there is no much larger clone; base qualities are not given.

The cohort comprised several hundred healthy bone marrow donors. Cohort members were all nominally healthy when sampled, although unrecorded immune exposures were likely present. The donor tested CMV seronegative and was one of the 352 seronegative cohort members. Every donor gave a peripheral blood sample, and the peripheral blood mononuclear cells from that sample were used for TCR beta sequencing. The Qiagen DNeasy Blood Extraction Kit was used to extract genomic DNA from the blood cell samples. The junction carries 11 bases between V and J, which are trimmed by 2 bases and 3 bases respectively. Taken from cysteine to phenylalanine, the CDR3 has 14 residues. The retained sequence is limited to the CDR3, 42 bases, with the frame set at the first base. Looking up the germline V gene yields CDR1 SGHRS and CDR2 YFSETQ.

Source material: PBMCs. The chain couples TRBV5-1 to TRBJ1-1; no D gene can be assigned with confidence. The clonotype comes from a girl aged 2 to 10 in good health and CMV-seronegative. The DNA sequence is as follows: TGCGCCAGCAGCTTTATGTCCGAGGACACTGAAGCTTTCTTT. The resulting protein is CASSFMSEDTEAFF.